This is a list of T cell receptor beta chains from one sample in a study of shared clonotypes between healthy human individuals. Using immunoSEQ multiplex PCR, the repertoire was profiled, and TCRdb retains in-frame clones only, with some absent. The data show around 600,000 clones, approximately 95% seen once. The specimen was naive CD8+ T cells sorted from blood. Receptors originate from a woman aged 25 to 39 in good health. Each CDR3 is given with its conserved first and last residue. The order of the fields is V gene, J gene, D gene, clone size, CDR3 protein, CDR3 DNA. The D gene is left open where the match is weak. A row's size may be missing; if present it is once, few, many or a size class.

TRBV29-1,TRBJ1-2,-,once,CSVVRGVGYTF,TGCAGCGTTGTTCGTGGGGTTGGCTACACCTTC
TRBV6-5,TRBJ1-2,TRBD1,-,CASSYWQGGGYGYTF,TGTGCCAGCAGTTACTGGCAGGGGGGAGGCTATGGCTACACCTTC
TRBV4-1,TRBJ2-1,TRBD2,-,CASSQTSGIHNEQFF,TGCGCCAGCAGCCAAACAAGCGGGATCCACAATGAGCAGTTCTTC
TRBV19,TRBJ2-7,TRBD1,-,CASSIGTGMAYEQYF,TGTGCCAGTAGTATCGGGACAGGGATGGCCTACGAGCAGTACTTC
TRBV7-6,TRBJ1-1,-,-,CASSLGGGNTEAFF,TGTGCCAGCAGCTTAGGAGGGGGAAACACTGAAGCTTTCTTT
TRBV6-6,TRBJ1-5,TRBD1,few,CASSQTGALQPQHF,TGTGCCAGCAGTCAAACAGGGGCACTTCAGCCCCAGCATTTT
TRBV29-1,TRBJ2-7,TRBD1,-,CSVGQGAFDEQYF,TGCAGCGTTGGGCAGGGGGCGTTTGACGAGCAGTACTTC
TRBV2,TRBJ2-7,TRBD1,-,CASVSTGVSPEQYF,TGTGCCAGCGTATCCACAGGGGTGAGTCCCGAGCAGTACTTC
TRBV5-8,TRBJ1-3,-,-,CASSPGNSGNTIYF,TGTGCCAGCAGCCCCGGGAACTCTGGAAACACCATATATTTT
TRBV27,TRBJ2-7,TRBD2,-,CASQREGKNEQYF,TGTGCCAGCCAGCGGGAGGGCAAAAACGAGCAGTACTTC
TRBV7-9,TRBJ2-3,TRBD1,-,CASSLSTGPRTDTQYF,TGTGCCAGCAGCCTATCGACAGGGCCCCGCACAGATACGCAGTATTTT
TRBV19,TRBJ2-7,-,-,CASSDPGSSYEQYF,TGTGCCAGTAGTGATCCGGGGTCCTCCTACGAGCAGTACTTC
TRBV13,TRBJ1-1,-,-,CASSPGTTNTEAFF,TGTGCCAGCAGCCCTGGGACTACGAACACTGAAGCTTTCTTT
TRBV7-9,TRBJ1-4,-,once,CASSLDRAEVNEKLFF,TGTGCCAGCAGCTTAGACAGGGCGGAGGTTAATGAAAAACTGTTTTTT
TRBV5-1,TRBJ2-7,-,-,CASSLVVSGYEQYF,TGCGCCAGCAGCTTGGTTGTTAGCGGATACGAGCAGTACTTC
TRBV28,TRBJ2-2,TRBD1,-,CASSGPGQGFTGELFF,TGTGCCAGCAGTGGACCGGGACAGGGGTTCACCGGGGAGCTGTTTTTT